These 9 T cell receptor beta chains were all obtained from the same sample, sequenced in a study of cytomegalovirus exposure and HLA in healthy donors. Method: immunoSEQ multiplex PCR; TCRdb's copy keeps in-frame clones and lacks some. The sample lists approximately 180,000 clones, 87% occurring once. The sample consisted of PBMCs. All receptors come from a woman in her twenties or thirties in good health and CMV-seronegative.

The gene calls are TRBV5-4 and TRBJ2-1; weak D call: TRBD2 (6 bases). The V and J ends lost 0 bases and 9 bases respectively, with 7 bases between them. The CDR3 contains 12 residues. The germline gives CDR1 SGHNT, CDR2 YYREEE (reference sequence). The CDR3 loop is CASSLVGGEQFF. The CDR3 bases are TGTGCCAGCAGCTTGGTGGGGGGTGAGCAGTTCTTC.

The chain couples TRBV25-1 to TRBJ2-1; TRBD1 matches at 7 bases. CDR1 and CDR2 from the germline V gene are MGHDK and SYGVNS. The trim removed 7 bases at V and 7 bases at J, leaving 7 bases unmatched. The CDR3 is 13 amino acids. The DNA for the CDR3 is TGTGCCAGCATAGGGGGCGCGGTAAATGAGCAGTTCTTC. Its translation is CASIGGAVNEQFF.

CDR3 in DNA: TGCAGCGTTGAACAGAGCGGGGGCGCTGGGGGCTACACCTTC. Amino acids: CSVEQSGGAGGYTF. The V call is TRBV29-1, the J call TRBJ1-2, with a tentative D call TRBD1 (6 bases). CDR3 size: 14 residues. Germline values: CDR1 SQVTM, CDR2 ANQGSEA. V was shortened by 2 bases and J by 8 bases, with 18 bases between the two germline ends.

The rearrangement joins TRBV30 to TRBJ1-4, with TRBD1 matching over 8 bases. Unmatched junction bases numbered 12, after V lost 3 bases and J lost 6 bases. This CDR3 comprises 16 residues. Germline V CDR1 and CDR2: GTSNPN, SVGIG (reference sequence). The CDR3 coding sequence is TGTGCCTGGAGCGCTGGACAGGGTTCGGTAGATGAAAAACTGTTTTTT. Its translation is CAWSAGQGSVDEKLFF. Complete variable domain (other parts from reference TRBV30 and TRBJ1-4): SQTIHQWPATLVQPVGSPLSLECTVEGTSNPNLYWYRQAAGRGLQLLFYSVGIGQISSEVPQNLSASRPQDRQFILSSKKLLLSDSGFYLCAWSAGQGSVDEKLFFGSGTQLSVL.

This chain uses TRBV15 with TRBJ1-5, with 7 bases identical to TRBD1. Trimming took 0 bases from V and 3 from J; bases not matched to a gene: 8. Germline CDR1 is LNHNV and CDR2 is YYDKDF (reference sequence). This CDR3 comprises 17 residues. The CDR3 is CATSREDGTVDNQPQHF. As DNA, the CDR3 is TGTGCCACCAGCAGAGAAGATGGGACAGTCGACAATCAGCCCCAGCATTTT.

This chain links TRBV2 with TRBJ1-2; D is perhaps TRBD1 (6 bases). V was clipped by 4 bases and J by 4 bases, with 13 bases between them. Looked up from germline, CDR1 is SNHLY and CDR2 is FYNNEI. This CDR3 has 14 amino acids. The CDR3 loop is CASSGQGLSYGYTF. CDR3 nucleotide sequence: TGTGCCAGCAGTGGTCAGGGGCTCTCCTATGGCTACACCTTC.

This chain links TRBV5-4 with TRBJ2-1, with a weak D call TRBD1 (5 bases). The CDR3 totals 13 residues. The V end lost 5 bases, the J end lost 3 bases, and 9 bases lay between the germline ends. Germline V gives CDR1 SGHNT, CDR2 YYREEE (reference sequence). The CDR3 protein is CASSLDSYNEQFF. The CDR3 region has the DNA TGTGCCAGCAGTTTAGACAGCTACAATGAGCAGTTCTTC.

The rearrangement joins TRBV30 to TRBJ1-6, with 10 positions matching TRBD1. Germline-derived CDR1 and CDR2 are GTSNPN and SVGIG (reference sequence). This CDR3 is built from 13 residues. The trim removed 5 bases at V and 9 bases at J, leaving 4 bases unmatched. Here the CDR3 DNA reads TGTGCCTGGCTTGGGGACAGGGGTTCACCCCTCCACTTT. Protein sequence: CAWLGDRGSPLHF. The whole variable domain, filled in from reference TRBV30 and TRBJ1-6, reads SQTIHQWPATLVQPVGSPLSLECTVEGTSNPNLYWYRQAAGRGLQLLFYSVGIGQISSEVPQNLSASRPQDRQFILSSKKLLLSDSGFYLCAWLGDRGSPLHFGNGTRLTVT.

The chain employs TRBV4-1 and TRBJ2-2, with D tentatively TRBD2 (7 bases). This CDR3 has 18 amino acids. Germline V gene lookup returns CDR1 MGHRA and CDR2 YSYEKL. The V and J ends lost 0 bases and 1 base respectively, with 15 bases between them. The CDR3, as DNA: TGCGCCAGCAGCCAAGAGGGGGGGCGCGGGGGGAACACCGGGGAGCTGTTTTTT. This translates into CASSQEGGRGGNTGELFF.